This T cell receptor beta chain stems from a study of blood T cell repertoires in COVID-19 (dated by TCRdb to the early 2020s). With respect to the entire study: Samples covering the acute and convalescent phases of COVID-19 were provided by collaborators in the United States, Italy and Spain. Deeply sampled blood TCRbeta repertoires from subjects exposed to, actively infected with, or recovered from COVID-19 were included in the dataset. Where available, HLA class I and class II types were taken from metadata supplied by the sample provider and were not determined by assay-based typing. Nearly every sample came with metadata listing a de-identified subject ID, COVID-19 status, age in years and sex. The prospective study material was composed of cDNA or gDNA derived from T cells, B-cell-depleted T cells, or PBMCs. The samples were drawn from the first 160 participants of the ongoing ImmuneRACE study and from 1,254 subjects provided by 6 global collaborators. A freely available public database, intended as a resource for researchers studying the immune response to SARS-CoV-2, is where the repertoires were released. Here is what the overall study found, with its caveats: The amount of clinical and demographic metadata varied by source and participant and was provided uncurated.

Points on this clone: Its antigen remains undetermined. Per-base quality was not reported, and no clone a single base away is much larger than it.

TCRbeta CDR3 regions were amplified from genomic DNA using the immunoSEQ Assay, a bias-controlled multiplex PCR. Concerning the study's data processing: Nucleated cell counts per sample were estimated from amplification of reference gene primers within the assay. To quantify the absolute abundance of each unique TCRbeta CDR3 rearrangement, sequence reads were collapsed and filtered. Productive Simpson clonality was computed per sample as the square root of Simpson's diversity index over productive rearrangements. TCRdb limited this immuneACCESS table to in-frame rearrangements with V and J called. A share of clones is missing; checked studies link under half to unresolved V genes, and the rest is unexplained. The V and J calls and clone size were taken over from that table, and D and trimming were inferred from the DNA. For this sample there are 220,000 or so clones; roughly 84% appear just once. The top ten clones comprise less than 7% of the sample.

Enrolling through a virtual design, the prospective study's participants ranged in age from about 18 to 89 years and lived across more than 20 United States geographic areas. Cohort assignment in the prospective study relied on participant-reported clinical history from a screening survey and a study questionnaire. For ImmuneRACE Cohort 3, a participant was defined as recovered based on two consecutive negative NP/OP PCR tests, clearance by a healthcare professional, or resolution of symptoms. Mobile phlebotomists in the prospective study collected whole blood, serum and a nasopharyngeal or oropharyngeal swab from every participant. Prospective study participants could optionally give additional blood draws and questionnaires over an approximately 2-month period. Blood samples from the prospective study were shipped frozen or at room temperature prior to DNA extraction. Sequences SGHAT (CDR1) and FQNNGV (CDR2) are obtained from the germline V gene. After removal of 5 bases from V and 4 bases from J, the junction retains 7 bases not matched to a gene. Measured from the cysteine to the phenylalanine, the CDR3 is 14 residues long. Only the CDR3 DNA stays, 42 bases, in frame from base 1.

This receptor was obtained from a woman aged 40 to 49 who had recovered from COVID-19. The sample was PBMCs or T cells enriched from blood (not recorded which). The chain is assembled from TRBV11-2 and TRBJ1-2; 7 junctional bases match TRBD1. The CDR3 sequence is CASSPWGQRYGYTF. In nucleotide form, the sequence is TGTGCCAGCAGCCCCTGGGGACAGCGCTATGGCTACACCTTC.